This TCR beta chain originates from a study of T cell responses to AZD1222 COVID-19 vaccine. Study results and limitations: Mapped onto spike, vaccine-associated CD4 TCRs spanned it and were dominant at 160-218 and 743-854. Only a handful of AZD1222 recipients, about six in all, had baseline seropositivity. Clonal diversity may have been underestimated, and the donors were mostly white British, with more females than males.

Clones were sequenced by immunoSEQ multiplex PCR, and TCRdb holds only the in-frame ones, with some missing. The sample carries around 160,000 clones, 90% to 95% recorded once. Turning to this clone: Its specificity is unknown.

CDR3 length: 14 residues. The V gene lost 6 bases and the J gene lost 2 bases, with 12 bases spanning the gap. The germline CDR1 and CDR2 sequences are ENHRY and SYGVKD. Sequenced here: peripheral blood, sampled 28 days after the second AZD1222 dose. The receptor was isolated from an adult who received the AZD1222 COVID-19 vaccine. J is TRBJ2-3 and V is TRBV10-3; weak D call: TRBD2 (6 bases). CDR3 DNA: TGTGCCATCAGGCGGGGATCCGACACAGATACGCAGTATTTT. Protein: CAIRRGSDTDTQYF.